The following is a T cell receptor beta chain sequence with its context. This sample is drawn from a study of cytomegalovirus exposure and HLA in healthy donors. Generated by immunoSEQ multiplex PCR, the TCRdb table keeps only in-frame clones and is missing some. The data contain approximately 80,000 clones, 93% of them singletons. CDR1 is SGHVS and CDR2 is FQNEAQ in the germline V gene. The CDR3 is 15 amino acids. Trimming took 1 base from V and 0 from J, leaving 9 bases between them. The clonotype comes from a woman between 25 and 40 years old in good health and CMV-seronegative. The sequenced sample consisted of PBMCs. The chain has TRBV7-8 and TRBJ1-1; TRBD1 might be the D (6 bases). This chain's CDR3 is CASSLVAGVNTEAFF. DNA of the CDR3: TGTGCCAGCAGCTTAGTGGCAGGGGTGAACACTGAAGCTTTCTTT.